Following are 30 T cell receptor beta chains from one sample sequenced in a study of T cell responses to AZD1222 COVID-19 vaccine. Method: immunoSEQ multiplex PCR; TCRdb's copy keeps in-frame clones and lacks some. This table has 15,000 to 20,000 clones, about 80% appearing once. Sample: peripheral blood, taken 28 days after the second AZD1222 dose. The receptors originated from an adult who received the AZD1222 COVID-19 vaccine.

The chain has TRBV3-1 (or the pseudogene TRBV3-2) and TRBJ1-5; TRBD1 might be the D (6 bases). The CDR3 has 16 amino acids. Germline V gene sequence: CDR1 LGHDT, CDR2 YNNKEL (reference sequence). V shed 3 bases and J shed 0 bases, with 12 bases lying between them. The CDR3 region is CASSQVEGHSNQPQHF. The CDR3 nucleotides read TGTGCCAGCAGCCAGGTCGAGGGACATAGCAATCAGCCCCAGCATTTT.

This chain connects TRBV28 to TRBJ1-1; D is possibly TRBD1 (5 bases). Deletions cut 8 bases from V and 4 bases from J, with 20 bases between. The CDR3 covers 15 residues. Germline lookup yields CDR1 MDHEN and CDR2 SYDVKM. The DNA for the CDR3 is TGTGCCAGCGGGGCCTGGGTGGGTGCGGGCACTGAAGCTTTCTTT. Amino acid sequence: CASGAWVGAGTEAFF.

The rearrangement joins TRBV5-1 to TRBJ2-7, with 7 bases aligning to TRBD1. CDR3 length: 15 amino acids. The V gene's germline CDR1 is SGHRS and CDR2 YFSETQ. V dropped 0 bases and J dropped 2; count of bases not matched to a gene: 5. Here the CDR3 reads CASSLVWDSTYEQYF. The CDR3 region has the DNA TGCGCCAGCAGCTTGGTATGGGACAGCACCTACGAGCAGTACTTC.

This clone was detected only once. The chain carries TRBV15 and TRBJ1-1; D is uncertain. CDR1 and CDR2 (germline): LNHNV, YYDKDF (reference sequence). This CDR3 has 12 residues. The ends were cut back, 0 bases at V and 4 bases at J, with 3 bases in the middle. The CDR3 bases are TGTGCCACCAGCAGAGATACCACTGAAGCTTTCTTT. Amino acid sequence: CATSRDTTEAFF.

The chain has TRBV11-2 and TRBJ1-1, with 8 bases identical to TRBD1. CDR3 size: 12 residues. J gave up 7 bases and V 4 bases, and 2 bases lay outside the gene matches. CDR1 SGHAT and CDR2 FQNNGV come from the germline V gene. The CDR3 here is CASSSTGVEAFF. The CDR3 DNA is TGTGCCAGCAGCTCGACAGGGGTTGAAGCTTTCTTT. Combining the CDR3 with reference TRBV11-2 and TRBJ1-1 gives the whole variable domain EAGVAQSPRYKIIEKRQSVAFWCNPISGHATLYWYQQILGQGPKLLIQFQNNGVVDDSQLPKDRFSAERLKGVDSTLKIQPAKLEDSAVYLCASSSTGVEAFFGQGTRLTVV.

This chain connects TRBV7-2 to TRBJ2-7, with D possibly matching TRBD1 (6 bases). This CDR3 has 13 amino acids. Germline lookup yields CDR1 SGHTA and CDR2 FQGNSA. The V end was cut by 3 bases, the J end by 6 bases, with 12 bases between. This CDR3 reads CASSFGQTPEQYF. For the CDR3, the DNA is TGTGCCAGCAGCTTTGGACAGACGCCCGAGCAGTACTTC.

This clone occurred a few times. The gene calls are TRBV18 and TRBJ2-7; the D gene is possibly TRBD2 (6 bases). V was shortened by 6 bases and J by 6 bases, with 18 bases between the two germline ends. Per the germline V gene, CDR1 is KGHSH and CDR2 is LQKENI. This CDR3 is 14 amino acids long. The CDR3 loop reads CASSPGLRGSEQYF. The CDR3 nucleotides are TGTGCCAGCTCGCCGGGACTCCGAGGGTCCGAGCAGTACTTC.

This sequence joins TRBV7-2 and TRBJ1-2, with 9 bases matching TRBD1. The J segment lost 4 bases and the V segment lost 5 bases, leaving 8 bases of the junction unmatched. This CDR3 comprises 15 residues. Germline loops: CDR1 SGHTA, CDR2 FQGNSA. The CDR3 coding sequence is TGTGCCAGCAGCCCAGCCGGGACAGGGACCTATGGCTACACCTTC. This codes for CASSPAGTGTYGYTF.

The chain uses TRBV4-3 and TRBJ2-3; unclear D gene. The CDR3 length is 16 residues. CDR1 LGHNA and CDR2 YSLEER come from the germline V gene. Trimming removed 2 bases at V and 0 bases at J, with 12 bases between. In DNA form, the CDR3 reads TGCGCCAGCAGCCAATCGGTGGCGCTAAGCACAGATACGCAGTATTTT. Its protein is CASSQSVALSTDTQYF.

The chain joins TRBV4-1 to TRBJ1-2; tentative D call: TRBD1 (5 bases). This CDR3 comprises 15 residues. V was shortened by 4 bases and J by 0 bases, with 12 bases between the two germline ends. Germline assignment: CDR1 MGHRA and CDR2 YSYEKL. The CDR3 is CASSPPGLANYGYTF. The DNA for the CDR3 is TGCGCCAGCAGCCCTCCAGGGCTAGCTAACTATGGCTACACCTTC.

V and J are TRBV7-9 and TRBJ1-5; the D gene is possibly TRBD1 (6 bases). Per germline, CDR1 SEHNR and CDR2 FQNEAQ (reference sequence). This CDR3 is 17 amino acids long. Trimming took 2 bases from V and 3 from J, leaving 17 bases between them. The CDR3 nucleotides are TGTGCCAGCAGCTTATTTGTCCCCGACAGGTTCAATCAGCCCCAGCATTTT. Translating gives CASSLFVPDRFNQPQHF.

In its sample, this clone was seen once. The V call is TRBV12-3 or TRBV12-4, the J call TRBJ1-2; D unclear. This CDR3 is built from 13 residues. V was pared by 5 bases and J by 4 bases, with 11 bases between. CDR3 in DNA: TGTGCCAGCAGTCCGGGAAATCTCTATGGCTACACCTTC. Protein sequence: CASSPGNLYGYTF.

J is TRBJ1-1 and V is TRBV4-3; D is possibly TRBD1 (5 bases). This CDR3 contains 16 residues. V was clipped by 3 bases and J by 5 bases, with 19 bases between them. Per germline, CDR1 LGHNA and CDR2 YSLEER. The chain's CDR3 is CASSQGLGGRGTEAFF. DNA of the CDR3: TGCGCCAGCAGCCAGGGCCTGGGGGGACGAGGTACTGAAGCTTTCTTT.

The rearrangement joins TRBV28 to TRBJ2-1; TRBD2 matches at 8 bases. The CDR3 totals 18 residues. Germline V gives CDR1 MDHEN, CDR2 SYDVKM. Unmatched junction bases numbered 15, after V lost 7 bases and J lost 1 base. CDR3 nucleotides: TGTGCCAGCACTCCAGTAGTGGGCGGGGGGCATTCCTACAATGAGCAGTTCTTC. Translation gives CASTPVVGGGHSYNEQFF.

This sequence joins TRBV19 and TRBJ2-2; TRBD1 might be the D (5 bases). The germline CDR1 and CDR2 sequences are LNHDA and SQIVND (reference sequence). Trimming removed 3 bases from V and 4 bases from J, with 12 bases in between. CDR3 length: 15 residues. The CDR3 coding sequence is TGTGCCAGTAGTATGCTAGACAGCTCCACCGGGGAGCTGTTTTTT. This gives the protein CASSMLDSSTGELFF. Together with reference TRBV19 and TRBJ2-2, the CDR3 gives the full variable domain: DGGITQSPKYLFRKEGQNVTLSCEQNLNHDAMYWYRQDPGQGLRLIYYSQIVNDFQKGDIAEGYSVSREKKESFPLTVTSAQKNPTAFYLCASSMLDSSTGELFFGEGSRLTVL.

The V gene is TRBV7-8, the J gene TRBJ2-7; tentatively, D is TRBD1 or TRBD2 (5 bases each). Germline V gene sequence: CDR1 SGHVS, CDR2 FQNEAQ. With 5 bases removed from V and 1 base from J, the gap between germline ends came to 15 bases. This CDR3 spans 15 amino acids. The CDR3 sequence: CASSQGATPSYEQYF. The DNA for the CDR3 is TGTGCCAGCAGCCAGGGAGCGACGCCTTCCTACGAGCAGTACTTC.

This chain links TRBV6-5 with TRBJ2-1; D uncertain. The V end was cut by 7 bases, the J end by 7 bases, with 14 bases between. This CDR3 has 13 residues. Per the germline V gene, CDR1 is MNHEY and CDR2 is SVGAGI. The CDR3 reads CASIPYVGNEQFF. CDR3 bases: TGTGCCAGCATTCCCTATGTAGGGAATGAGCAGTTCTTC.

The V call is TRBV7-9, the J call TRBJ2-7, with 7 bases that match TRBD1. The CDR3 sequence is 13 residues long. After removal of 5 bases from V and 4 bases from J, the junction contained 5 bases not matched to a gene. Germline V gene lookup returns CDR1 SEHNR and CDR2 FQNEAQ (reference sequence). The CDR3 DNA follows: TGTGCCAGCAGCACGGGACAGACGTACGAGCAGTACTTC. Residues: CASSTGQTYEQYF.

This chain uses TRBV1 with TRBJ1-1; TRBD1, the table's D call, was not compared with the DNA. TRBV1 is a recognized pseudogene. The CDR3 sequence is 20 residues long. CDR3 loop: CTSSQDRDRDPGMGGTEAFF. Written as DNA, the CDR3 is TGCACCAGCAGCCAAGACCGGGACAGGGACCCCGGCATGGGGGGGACTGAAGCTTTCTTT.

This rearrangement joins TRBV10-3 to TRBJ2-6; D perhaps matches TRBD1 (5 bases). V lost 3 bases and J lost 3, with 15 bases in between. The CDR3 is made up of 17 amino acids. CDR1 and CDR2 from the germline V gene are ENHRY and SYGVKD. The CDR3 protein is CAISDPHRGSGANVLTF. CDR3 DNA sequence: TGTGCCATCAGTGACCCTCATAGGGGCAGTGGGGCCAACGTCCTGACTTTC.

The chain employs TRBV9 and TRBJ2-1; D not resolved. Germline CDR1 reads SGDLS; CDR2 reads YYNGEE. The V end was cut by 0 bases, the J end by 5 bases, with 12 bases between. This CDR3 has 15 amino acids. For the CDR3, the DNA is TGTGCCAGCAGCGTAGCTCCGATTAATAACAATGAGCAGTTCTTC. This sequence encodes CASSVAPINNNEQFF.

J is TRBJ1-2 and V is TRBV15; 7 bases are shared with TRBD1. The CDR3 runs 15 residues. With 8 bases clipped from V and 2 bases from J, the junction kept 11 bases outside the gene matches. The germline CDR1 and CDR2 sequences are LNHNV and YYDKDF (reference sequence). CDR3 loop: CATRQGGTLNYGYTF. The DNA of the CDR3 is TGTGCCACCCGTCAGGGGGGGACTCTGAACTATGGCTACACCTTC.

This clone showed up just a few times. This chain joins TRBV12-3 or TRBV12-4 and TRBJ1-1; D is perhaps TRBD1 (5 bases). The CDR3 is made up of 12 amino acids. The V gene lost 1 base and the J gene lost 8 bases, with 8 bases spanning the gap. CDR3 coding DNA: TGTGCCAGCAGTTTAGGCAGGGTAGAAGCTTTCTTT. Its protein is CASSLGRVEAFF.

The chain links TRBV10-3 to TRBJ1-2; no reliable D call. The germline V and J ends were trimmed by 0 bases and 4 bases, with 9 bases remaining between them. Germline V gives CDR1 ENHRY, CDR2 SYGVKD. This CDR3 comprises 14 residues. DNA for the CDR3: TGTGCCATCAGTGAGTCGGGCGGATCCTATGGCTACACCTTC. It specifies CAISESGGSYGYTF.

This clone was observed a single time. The chain couples TRBV19 to TRBJ2-3; TRBD2 matches 9 bases. There are 12 residues in the CDR3. Germline V gene sequence: CDR1 LNHDA, CDR2 SQIVND (reference sequence). J was trimmed by 5 bases and V by 9 bases; bases with no gene match: 3. CDR3 protein: CASLSGGDTQYF. In DNA, the CDR3 is TGTGCCAGCCTTAGCGGGGGAGATACGCAGTATTTT.

This chain joins TRBV7-3 and TRBJ2-2; perhaps TRBD2 as D (6 bases). Germline V gives CDR1 SGHTA, CDR2 FQGTGA. The CDR3 spans 16 residues. V lost 5 bases and J 2 bases, leaving 15 bases between the germline ends. The CDR3 coding sequence is TGTGCCAGCAGCGCCGGGAGCCTAGTAAACACCGGGGAGCTGTTTTTT. It translates to CASSAGSLVNTGELFF.

The genes are TRBV19 and TRBJ1-2; tentative D call: TRBD1 (6 bases). Looked up from germline, CDR1 is LNHDA and CDR2 is SQIVND (reference sequence). The CDR3 is 15 residues long. V was cut by 2 bases and J by 4 bases, with 14 bases left in between. CDR3 amino acids: CASSISERGAYGYTF. DNA of the CDR3: TGTGCCAGTAGTATATCCGAAAGGGGGGCCTATGGCTACACCTTC.

The chain links TRBV28 to TRBJ2-7; 8 nucleotides match TRBD1. Germline V gene data show CDR1 as MDHEN and CDR2 as SYDVKM. This CDR3 is 13 amino acids long. The ends lost 3 bases at V and 4 bases at J; junction bases unmatched: 2. CDR3 sequence (DNA): TGTGCCAGCAGTTTCAGGGGGCAGTACGAGCAGTACTTC. It is translated as CASSFRGQYEQYF.

V gene TRBV11-3 combines with J gene TRBJ2-7; possible D gene TRBD2, 6 bases. CDR1 is SGHNT and CDR2 is YENEEA in the germline V gene. This CDR3 has 12 amino acids. V shed 5 bases and J shed 7 bases, with 12 bases lying between them. The CDR3 nucleotides read TGTGCCAGCAGCCACACTCGGGGGGAGCAGTACTTC. Amino acid sequence: CASSHTRGEQYF.

The chain links TRBV9 to TRBJ1-2; TRBD1 aligns across 8 bases. The CDR3 contains 16 residues. With V trimmed by 3 bases and J by 4 bases, 11 bases remained unmatched. Germline V gene lookup returns CDR1 SGDLS and CDR2 YYNGEE. The CDR3: CASSAGGQGEGYGYTF. The CDR3, as DNA: TGTGCCAGCAGCGCCGGAGGACAGGGCGAGGGCTATGGCTACACCTTC.